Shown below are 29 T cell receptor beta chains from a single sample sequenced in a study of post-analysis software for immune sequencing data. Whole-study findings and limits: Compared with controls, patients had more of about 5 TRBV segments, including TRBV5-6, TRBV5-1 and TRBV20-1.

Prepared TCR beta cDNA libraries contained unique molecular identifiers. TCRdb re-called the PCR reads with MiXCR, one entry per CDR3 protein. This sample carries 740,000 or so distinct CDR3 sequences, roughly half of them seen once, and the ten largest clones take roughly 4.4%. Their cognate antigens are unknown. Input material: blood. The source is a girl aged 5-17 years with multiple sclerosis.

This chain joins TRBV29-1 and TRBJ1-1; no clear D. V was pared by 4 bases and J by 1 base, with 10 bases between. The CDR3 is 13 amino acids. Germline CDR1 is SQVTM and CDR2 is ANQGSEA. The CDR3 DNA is TGCAGCGTTGGTCCGGAGCGGAACACTGAAGCTTTCTTT. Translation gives CSVGPERNTEAFF.

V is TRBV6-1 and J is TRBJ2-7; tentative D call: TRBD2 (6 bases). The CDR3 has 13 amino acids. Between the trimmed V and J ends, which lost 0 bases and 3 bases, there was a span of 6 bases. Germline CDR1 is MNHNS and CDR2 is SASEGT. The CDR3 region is CASSEARDYEQYF. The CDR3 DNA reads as TGTGCCAGCAGTGAAGCGCGGGACTACGAGCAGTACTTC.

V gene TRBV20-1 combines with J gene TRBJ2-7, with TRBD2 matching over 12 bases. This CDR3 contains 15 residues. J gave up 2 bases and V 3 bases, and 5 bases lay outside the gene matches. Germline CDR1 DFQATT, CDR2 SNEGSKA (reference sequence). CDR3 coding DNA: TGCAGTGCTAGGGAACTAGCGGGAGGTGCCTACGAGCAGTACTTC. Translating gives CSARELAGGAYEQYF.

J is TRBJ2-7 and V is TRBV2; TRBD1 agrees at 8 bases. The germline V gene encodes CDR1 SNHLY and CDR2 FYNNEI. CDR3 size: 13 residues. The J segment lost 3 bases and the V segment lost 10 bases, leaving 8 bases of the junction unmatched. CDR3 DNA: TGTGCCACAAGGACAGGGTACGGCTACGAGCAGTACTTC. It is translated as CATRTGYGYEQYF.

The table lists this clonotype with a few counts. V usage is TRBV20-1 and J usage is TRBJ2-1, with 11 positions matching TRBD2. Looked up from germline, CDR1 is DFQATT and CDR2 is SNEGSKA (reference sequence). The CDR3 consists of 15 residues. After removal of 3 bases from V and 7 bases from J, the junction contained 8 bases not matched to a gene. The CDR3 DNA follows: TGCAGTGCTAGTCCCACTAGCGGGAGAGGGAATGAGCAGTTCTTC. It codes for CSASPTSGRGNEQFF.

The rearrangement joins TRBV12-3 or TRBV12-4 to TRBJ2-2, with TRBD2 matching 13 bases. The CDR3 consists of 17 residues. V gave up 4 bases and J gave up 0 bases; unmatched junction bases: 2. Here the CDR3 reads CASSSLAGGPNTGELFF. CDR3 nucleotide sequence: TGTGCCAGCAGTTCACTAGCGGGAGGGCCGAACACCGGGGAGCTGTTTTTT.

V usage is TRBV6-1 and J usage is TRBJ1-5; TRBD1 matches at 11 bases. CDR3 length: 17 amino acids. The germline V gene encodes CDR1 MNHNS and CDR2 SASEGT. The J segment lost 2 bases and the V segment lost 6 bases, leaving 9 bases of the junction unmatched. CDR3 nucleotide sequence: TGTGCCAGCAGGACTAGGGACAGGGGGAACGGCAATCAGCCCCAGCATTTT. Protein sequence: CASRTRDRGNGNQPQHF.

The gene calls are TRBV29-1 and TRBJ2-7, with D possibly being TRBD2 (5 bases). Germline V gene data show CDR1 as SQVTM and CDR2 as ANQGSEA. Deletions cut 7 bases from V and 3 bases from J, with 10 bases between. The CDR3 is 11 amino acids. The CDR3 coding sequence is TGCAGCGCCCAAGAGGGCTACGAGCAGTACTTC. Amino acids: CSAQEGYEQYF.

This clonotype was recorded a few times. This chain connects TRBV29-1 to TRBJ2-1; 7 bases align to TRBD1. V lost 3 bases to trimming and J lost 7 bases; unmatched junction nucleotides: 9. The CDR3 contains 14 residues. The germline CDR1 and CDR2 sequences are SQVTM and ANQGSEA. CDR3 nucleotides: TGCAGCGTTGAGGTCGGGACAGTTGGGAATGAGCAGTTCTTC. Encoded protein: CSVEVGTVGNEQFF.

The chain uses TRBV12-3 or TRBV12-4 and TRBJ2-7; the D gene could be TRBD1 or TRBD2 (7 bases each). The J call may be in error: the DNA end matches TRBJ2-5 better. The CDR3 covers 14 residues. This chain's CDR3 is CASSPRQGGWTQYF. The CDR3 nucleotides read TGTGCCAGCAGTCCCCGTCAGGGGGGGTGGACCCAGTACTTC.

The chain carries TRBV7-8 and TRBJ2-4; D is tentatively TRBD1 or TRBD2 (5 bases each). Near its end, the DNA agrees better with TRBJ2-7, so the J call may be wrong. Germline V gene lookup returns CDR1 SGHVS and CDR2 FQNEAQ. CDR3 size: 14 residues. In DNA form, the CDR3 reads TGTGCCAGCAGTCTGGGGACCGGTATACGCGAGCAGTACTTC. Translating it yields CASSLGTGIREQYF.

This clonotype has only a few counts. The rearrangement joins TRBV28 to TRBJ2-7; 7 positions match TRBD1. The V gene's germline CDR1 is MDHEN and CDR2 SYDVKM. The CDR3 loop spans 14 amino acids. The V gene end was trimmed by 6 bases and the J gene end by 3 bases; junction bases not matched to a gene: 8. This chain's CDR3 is CASSRGTVYYEQYF. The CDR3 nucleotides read TGTGCCAGCAGCAGAGGGACAGTCTACTACGAGCAGTACTTC. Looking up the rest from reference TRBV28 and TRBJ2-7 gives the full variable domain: DVKVTQSSRYLVKRTGEKVFLECVQDMDHENMFWYRQDPGLGLRLIYFSYDVKMKEKGDIPEGYSVSREKKERFSLILESASTNQTSMYLCASSRGTVYYEQYFGPGTRLTVT.

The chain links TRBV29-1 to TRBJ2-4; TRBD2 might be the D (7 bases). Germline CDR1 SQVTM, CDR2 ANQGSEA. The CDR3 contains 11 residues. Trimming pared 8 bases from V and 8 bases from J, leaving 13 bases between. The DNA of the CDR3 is TGCAGCCACAGGGAGGGGGACATTCAGTACTTC. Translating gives CSHREGDIQYF.

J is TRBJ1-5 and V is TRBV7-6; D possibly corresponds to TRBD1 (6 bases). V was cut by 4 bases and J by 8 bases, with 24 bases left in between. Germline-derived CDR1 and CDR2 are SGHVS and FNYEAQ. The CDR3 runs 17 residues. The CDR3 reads CASSSRDGGALVKPQHF. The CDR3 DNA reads TGTGCCAGCAGCTCCCGAGATGGGGGGGCTCTCGTAAAGCCCCAGCATTTT.

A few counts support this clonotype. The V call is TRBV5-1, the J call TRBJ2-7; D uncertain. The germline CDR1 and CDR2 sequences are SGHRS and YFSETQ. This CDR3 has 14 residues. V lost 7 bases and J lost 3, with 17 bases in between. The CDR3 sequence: CASPLPGRNYEQYF. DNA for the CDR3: TGCGCCAGCCCCCTCCCGGGCCGGAACTACGAGCAGTACTTC.

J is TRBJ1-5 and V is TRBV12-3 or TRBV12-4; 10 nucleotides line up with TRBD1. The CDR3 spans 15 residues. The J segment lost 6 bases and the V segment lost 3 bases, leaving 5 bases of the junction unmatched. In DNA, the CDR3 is TGTGCCAGCAGTTTGGGGACAGGGGCGGGTCAGCCCCAGCATTTT. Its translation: CASSLGTGAGQPQHF.

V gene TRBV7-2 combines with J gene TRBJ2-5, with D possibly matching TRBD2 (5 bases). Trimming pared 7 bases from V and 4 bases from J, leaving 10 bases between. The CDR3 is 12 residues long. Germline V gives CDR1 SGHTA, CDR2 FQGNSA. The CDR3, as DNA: TGTGCCAGCAAAGACTACCGAGAGACCCAGTACTTC. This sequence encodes CASKDYRETQYF.

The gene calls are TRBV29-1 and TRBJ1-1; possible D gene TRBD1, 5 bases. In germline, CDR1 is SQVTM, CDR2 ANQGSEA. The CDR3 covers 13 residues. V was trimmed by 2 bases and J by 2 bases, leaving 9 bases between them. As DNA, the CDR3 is TGCAGCGTTGAATGGGGCAGCAACACTGAAGCTTTCTTT. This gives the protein CSVEWGSNTEAFF. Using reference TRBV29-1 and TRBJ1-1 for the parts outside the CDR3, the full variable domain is SAVISQKPSRDICQRGTSLTIQCQVDSQVTMMFWYRQQPGQSLTLIATANQGSEATYESGFVIDKFPISRPNLTFSTLTVSNMSPEDSSIYLCSVEWGSNTEAFFGQGTRLTVV.

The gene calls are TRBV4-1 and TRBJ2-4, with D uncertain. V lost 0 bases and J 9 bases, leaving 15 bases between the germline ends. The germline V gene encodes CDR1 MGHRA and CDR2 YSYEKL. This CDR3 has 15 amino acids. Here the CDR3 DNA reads TGCGCCAGCAGCCAAGATTCCCAACTCAAAGGCATTCAGTACTTC. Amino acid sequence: CASSQDSQLKGIQYF.

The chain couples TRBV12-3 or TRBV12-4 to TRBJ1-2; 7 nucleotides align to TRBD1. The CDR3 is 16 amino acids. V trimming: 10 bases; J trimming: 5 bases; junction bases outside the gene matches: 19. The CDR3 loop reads CATDLAETGLRYGYTF. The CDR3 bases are TGTGCCACCGATTTAGCCGAGACAGGGCTGCGGTATGGCTACACCTTC.

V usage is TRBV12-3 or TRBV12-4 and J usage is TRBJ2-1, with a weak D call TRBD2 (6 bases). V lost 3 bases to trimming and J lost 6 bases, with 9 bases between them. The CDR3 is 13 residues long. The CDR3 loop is CASSFTSSNEQFF. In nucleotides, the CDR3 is TGTGCCAGCAGTTTTACTAGCAGCAATGAGCAGTTCTTC.

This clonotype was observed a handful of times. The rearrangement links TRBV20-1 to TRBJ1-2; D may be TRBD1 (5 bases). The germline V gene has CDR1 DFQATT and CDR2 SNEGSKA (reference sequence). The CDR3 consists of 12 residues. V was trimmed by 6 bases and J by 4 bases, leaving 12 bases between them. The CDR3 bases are TGCAGTGCAGAGGCGGGGGGCTATGGCTACACCTTC. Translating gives CSAEAGGYGYTF.

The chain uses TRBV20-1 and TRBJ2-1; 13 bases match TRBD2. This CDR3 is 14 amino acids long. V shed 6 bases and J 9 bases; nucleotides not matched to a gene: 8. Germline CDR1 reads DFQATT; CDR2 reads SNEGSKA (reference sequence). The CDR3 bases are TGCAGTGCCCCGGGACTAGCGGGGTTTGGTGAGCAGTTCTTC. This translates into CSAPGLAGFGEQFF.

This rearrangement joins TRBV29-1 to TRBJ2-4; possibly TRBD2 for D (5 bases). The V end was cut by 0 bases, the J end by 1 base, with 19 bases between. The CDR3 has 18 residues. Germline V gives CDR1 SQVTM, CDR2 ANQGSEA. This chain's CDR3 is CSVEDRIWRNWAKNIQYF. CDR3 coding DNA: TGCAGCGTTGAAGATCGAATATGGAGGAACTGGGCCAAAAACATTCAGTACTTC. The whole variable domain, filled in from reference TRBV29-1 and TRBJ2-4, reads SAVISQKPSRDICQRGTSLTIQCQVDSQVTMMFWYRQQPGQSLTLIATANQGSEATYESGFVIDKFPISRPNLTFSTLTVSNMSPEDSSIYLCSVEDRIWRNWAKNIQYFGAGTRLSVL.

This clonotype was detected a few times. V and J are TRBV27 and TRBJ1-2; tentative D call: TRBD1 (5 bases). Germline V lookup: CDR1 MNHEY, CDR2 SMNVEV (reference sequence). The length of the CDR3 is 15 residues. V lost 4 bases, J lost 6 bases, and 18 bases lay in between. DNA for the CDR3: TGTGCCAGCAGTTCACCCACCACCGGGGCAAATGGCTACACCTTC. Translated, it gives CASSSPTTGANGYTF.

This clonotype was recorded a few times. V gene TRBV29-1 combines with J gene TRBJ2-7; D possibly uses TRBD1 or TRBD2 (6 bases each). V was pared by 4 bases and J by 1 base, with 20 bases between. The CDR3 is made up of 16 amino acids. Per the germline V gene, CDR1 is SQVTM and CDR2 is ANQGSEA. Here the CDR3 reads CSVAGEGGGRSYEQYF. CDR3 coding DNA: TGCAGCGTTGCGGGCGAAGGTGGGGGGCGGTCCTACGAGCAGTACTTC.

The CDR3 sequence is CSAIGLAEQETQYF. CDR3 sequence (DNA): TGCAGTGCCATAGGCCTAGCGGAGCAAGAGACCCAGTACTTC. The rearrangement joins TRBV20-1 to TRBJ2-5; 7 nucleotides line up with TRBD2. The CDR3 consists of 14 residues. The V and J ends lost 6 bases and 2 bases, in that order; junction bases with no gene match: 9. The germline CDR1 and CDR2 sequences are DFQATT and SNEGSKA (reference sequence).

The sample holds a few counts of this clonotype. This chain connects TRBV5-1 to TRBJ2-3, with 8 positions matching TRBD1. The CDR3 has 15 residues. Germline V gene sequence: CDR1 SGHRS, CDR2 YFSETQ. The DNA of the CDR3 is TGCGCTTCGACAGGGGCACTTAAGGCCCCAGATACGCAGTATTTT. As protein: CASTGALKAPDTQYF.

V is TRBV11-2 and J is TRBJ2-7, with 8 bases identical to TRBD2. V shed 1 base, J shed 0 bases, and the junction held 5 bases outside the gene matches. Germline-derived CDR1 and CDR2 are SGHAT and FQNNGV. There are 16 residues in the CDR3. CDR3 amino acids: CASSLGVAGSSYEQYF. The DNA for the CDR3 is TGTGCCAGCAGCTTAGGGGTAGCGGGGAGCTCCTACGAGCAGTACTTC.